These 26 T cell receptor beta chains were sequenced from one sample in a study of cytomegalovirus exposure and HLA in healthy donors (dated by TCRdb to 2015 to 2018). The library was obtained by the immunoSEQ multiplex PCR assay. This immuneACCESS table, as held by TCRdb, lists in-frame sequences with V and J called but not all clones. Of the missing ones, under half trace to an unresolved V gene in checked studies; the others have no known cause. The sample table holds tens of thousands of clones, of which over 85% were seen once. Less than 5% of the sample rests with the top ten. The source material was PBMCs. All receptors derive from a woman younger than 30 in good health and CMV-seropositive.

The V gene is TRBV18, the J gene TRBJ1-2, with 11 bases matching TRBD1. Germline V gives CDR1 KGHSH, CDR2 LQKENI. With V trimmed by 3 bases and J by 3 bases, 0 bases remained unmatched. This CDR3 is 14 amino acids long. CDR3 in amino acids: CASSPGQGDYGYTF. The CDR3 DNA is TGTGCCAGCTCACCGGGACAGGGGGACTATGGCTACACCTTC.

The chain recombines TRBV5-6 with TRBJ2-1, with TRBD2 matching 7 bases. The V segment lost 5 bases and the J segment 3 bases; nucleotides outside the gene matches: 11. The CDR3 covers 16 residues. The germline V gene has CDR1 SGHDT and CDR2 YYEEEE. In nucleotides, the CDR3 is TGTGCCAGCAGGGCCCCCGGGGGGTTCTTCTACAATGAGCAGTTCTTC. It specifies CASRAPGGFFYNEQFF.

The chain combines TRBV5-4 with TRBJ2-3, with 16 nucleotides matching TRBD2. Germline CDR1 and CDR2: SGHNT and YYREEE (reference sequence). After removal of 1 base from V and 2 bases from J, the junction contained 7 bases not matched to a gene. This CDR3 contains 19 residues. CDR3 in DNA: TGTGCCAGCAGCTTGAGAGAAGGGACTAGCGGGAGGGCCACAGATACGCAGTATTTT. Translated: CASSLREGTSGRATDTQYF.

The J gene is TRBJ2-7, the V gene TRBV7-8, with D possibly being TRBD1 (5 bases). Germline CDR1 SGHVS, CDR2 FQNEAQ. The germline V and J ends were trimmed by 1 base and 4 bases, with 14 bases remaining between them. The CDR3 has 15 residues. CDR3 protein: CASSLGSGPIYEQYF. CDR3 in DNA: TGTGCCAGCAGCTTAGGATCAGGGCCAATTTACGAGCAGTACTTC. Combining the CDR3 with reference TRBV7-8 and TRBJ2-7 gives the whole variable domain GAGVSQSPRYKVAKRGQDVALRCDPISGHVSLFWYQQALGQGPEFLTYFQNEAQLDKSGLPSDRFFAERPEGSVSTLKIQRTQQEDSAVYLCASSLGSGPIYEQYFGPGTRLTVT.

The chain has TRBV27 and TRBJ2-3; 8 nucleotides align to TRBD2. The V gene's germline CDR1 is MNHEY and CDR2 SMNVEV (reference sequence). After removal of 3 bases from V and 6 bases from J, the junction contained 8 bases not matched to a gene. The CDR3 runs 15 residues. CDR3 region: CASSFGTGGPDTQYF. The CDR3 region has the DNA TGTGCCAGCAGTTTCGGAACGGGGGGGCCGGATACGCAGTATTTT.

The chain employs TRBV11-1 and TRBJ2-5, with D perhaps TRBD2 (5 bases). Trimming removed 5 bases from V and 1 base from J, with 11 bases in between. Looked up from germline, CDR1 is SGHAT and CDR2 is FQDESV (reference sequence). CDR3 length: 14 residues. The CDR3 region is CASSTWEIQETQYF. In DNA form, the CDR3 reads TGTGCCAGCAGCACCTGGGAGATCCAAGAGACCCAGTACTTC.

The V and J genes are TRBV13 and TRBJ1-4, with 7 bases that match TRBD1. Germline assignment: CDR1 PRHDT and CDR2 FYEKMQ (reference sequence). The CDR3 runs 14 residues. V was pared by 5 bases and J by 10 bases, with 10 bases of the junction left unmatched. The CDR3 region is CASSQGGQLVKLFF. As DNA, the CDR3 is TGTGCCAGCAGCCAGGGGGGACAGTTGGTAAAACTGTTTTTT.

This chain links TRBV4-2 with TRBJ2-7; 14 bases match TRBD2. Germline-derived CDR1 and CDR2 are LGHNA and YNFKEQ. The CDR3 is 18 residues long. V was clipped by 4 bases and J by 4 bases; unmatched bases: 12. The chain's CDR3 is CASSLRLAGGRIDYEQYF. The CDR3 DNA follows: TGTGCCAGCAGCCTCCGACTAGCGGGGGGGCGCATCGATTACGAGCAGTACTTC.

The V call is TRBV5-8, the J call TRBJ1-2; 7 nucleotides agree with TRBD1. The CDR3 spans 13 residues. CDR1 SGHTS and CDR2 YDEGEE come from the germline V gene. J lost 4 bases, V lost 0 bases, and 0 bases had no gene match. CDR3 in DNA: TGTGCCAGCAGCTTGGACAGGGGCTATGGCTACACCTTC. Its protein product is CASSLDRGYGYTF. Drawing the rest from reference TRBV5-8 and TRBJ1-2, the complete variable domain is EAGVTQSPTHLIKTRGQQATLRCSPISGHTSVYWYQQALGLGLQFLLWYDEGEERNRGNFPPRFSGRQFPNYSSELNVNALELEDSALYLCASSLDRGYGYTFGSGTRLTVV.

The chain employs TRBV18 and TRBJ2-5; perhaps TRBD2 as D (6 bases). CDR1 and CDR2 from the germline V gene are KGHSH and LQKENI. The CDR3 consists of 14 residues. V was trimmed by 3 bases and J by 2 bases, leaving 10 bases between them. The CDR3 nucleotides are TGTGCCAGCTCACCTAGTCGGGGGCAAGAGACCCAGTACTTC. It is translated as CASSPSRGQETQYF.

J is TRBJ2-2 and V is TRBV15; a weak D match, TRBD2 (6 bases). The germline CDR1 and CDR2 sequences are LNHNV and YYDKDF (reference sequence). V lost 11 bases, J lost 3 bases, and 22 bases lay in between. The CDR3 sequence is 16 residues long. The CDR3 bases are TGTGCCTCCGGGGGAGCGGACGGAATTCACACCGGGGAGCTGTTTTTT. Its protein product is CASGGADGIHTGELFF.

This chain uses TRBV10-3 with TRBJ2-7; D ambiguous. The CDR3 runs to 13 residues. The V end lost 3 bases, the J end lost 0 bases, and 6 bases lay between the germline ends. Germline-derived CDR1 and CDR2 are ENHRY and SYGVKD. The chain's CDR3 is CAISDAFSYEQYF. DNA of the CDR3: TGTGCCATCAGTGACGCGTTCTCCTACGAGCAGTACTTC.

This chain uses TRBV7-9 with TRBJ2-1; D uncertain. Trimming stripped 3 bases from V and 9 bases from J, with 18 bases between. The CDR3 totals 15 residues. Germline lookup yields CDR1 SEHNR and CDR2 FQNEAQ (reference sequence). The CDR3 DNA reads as TGTGCCAGCAGCTTTCCCGGGTCCCACGAGGCTGAGCAGTTCTTC. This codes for CASSFPGSHEAEQFF.

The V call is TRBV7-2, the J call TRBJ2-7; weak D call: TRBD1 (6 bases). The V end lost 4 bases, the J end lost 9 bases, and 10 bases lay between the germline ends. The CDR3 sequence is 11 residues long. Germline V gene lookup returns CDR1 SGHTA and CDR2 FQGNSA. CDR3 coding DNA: TGTGCCAGCAGCTCGGGACATCGGCAGTACTTC. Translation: CASSSGHRQYF.

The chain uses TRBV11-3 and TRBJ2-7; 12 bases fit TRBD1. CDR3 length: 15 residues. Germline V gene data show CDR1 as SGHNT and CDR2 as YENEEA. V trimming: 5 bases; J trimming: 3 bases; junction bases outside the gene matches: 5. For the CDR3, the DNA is TGTGCCAGCAGCCCCGGGACAGGGGGCGTCTACGAGCAGTACTTC. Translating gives CASSPGTGGVYEQYF.

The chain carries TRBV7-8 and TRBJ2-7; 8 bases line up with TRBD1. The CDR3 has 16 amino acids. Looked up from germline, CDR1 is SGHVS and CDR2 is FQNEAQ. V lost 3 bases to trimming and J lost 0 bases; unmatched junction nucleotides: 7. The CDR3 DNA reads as TGTGCCAGCAGCTTTAAGGGGACAGGCTTCTCCTACGAGCAGTACTTC. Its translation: CASSFKGTGFSYEQYF.

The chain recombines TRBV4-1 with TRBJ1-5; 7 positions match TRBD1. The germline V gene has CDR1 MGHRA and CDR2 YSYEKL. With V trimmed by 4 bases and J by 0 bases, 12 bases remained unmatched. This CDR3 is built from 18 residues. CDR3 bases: TGCGCCAGCAGCCTCGTCCCGGGACAGATTAATAGCAATCAGCCCCAGCATTTT. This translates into CASSLVPGQINSNQPQHF.

CDR3 loop: CASSEGTGGETQYF. CDR3 DNA: TGTGCCAGCAGTGAAGGGACAGGGGGGGAGACCCAGTACTTC. The genes are TRBV6-1 and TRBJ2-5; 10 nucleotides agree with TRBD1. Germline lookup yields CDR1 MNHNS and CDR2 SASEGT. Trimming at V came to 1 base and at J to 5 bases, leaving 1 base not matched to a gene. The CDR3 length is 14 residues.

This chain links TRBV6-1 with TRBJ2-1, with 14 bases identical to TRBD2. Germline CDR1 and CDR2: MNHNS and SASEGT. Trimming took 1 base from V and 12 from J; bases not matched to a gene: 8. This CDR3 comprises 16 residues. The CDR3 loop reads CASSEGTSGGLLGQFF. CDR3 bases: TGTGCCAGCAGTGAAGGGACTAGCGGGGGGTTATTGGGGCAGTTCTTC.

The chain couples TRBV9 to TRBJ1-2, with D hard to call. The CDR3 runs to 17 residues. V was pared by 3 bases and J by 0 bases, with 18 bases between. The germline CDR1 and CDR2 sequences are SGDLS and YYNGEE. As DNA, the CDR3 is TGTGCCAGCAGCGACAACACCGCTGAAGGAGCTAACTATGGCTACACCTTC. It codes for CASSDNTAEGANYGYTF.

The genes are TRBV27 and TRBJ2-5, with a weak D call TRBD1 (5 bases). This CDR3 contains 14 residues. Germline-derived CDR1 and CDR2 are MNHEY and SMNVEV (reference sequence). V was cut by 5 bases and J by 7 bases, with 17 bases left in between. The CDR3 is CASSPDSLRVTQYF. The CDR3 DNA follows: TGTGCCAGCAGTCCCGACAGCCTCCGGGTGACCCAGTACTTC.

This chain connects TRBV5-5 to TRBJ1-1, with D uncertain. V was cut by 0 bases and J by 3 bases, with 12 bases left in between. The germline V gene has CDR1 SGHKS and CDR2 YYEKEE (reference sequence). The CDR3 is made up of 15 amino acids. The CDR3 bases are TGTGCCAGCAGCTTGGTTACGGGTCGATACACTGAAGCTTTCTTT. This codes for CASSLVTGRYTEAFF.

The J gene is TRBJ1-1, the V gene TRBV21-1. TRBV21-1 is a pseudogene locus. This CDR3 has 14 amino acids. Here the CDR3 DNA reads TGTGCCAGCAGCAAAGTGGGGAGGGTTTCTGAAGCTTTCTTT. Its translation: CASSKVGRVSEAFF.

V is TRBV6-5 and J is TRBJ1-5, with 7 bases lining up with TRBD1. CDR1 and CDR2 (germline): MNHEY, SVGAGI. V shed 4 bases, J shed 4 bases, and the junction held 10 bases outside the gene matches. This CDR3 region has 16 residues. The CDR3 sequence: CASSSTGSGWNQPQHF. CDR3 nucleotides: TGTGCCAGCAGTTCGACAGGGTCGGGGTGGAATCAGCCCCAGCATTTT.

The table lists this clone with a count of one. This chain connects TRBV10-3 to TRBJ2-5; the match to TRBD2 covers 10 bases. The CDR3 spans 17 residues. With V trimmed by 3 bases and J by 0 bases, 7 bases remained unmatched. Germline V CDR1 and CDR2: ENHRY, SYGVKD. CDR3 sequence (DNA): TGTGCCATCAGTGAAGTAGCGGGGGGACAGTACCAAGAGACCCAGTACTTC. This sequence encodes CAISEVAGGQYQETQYF.

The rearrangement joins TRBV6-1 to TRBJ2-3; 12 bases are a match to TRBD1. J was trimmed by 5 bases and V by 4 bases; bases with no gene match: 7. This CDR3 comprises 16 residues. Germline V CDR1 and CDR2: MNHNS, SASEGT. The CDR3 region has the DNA TGTGCCAGCAGTGCCGGGACAGGGGGCGCCTTAGATACGCAGTATTTT. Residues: CASSAGTGGALDTQYF.